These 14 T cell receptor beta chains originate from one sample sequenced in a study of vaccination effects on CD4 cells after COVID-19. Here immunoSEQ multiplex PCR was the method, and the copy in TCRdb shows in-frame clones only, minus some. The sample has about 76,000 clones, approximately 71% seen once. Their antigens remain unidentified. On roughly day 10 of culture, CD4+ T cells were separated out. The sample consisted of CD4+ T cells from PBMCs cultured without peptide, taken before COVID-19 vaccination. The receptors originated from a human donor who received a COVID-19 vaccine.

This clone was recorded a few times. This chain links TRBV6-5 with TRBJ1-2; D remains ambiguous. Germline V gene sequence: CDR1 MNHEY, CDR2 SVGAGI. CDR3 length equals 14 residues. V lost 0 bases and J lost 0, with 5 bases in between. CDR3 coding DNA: TGTGCCAGCAGTTACTCGGGTTCTAACTATGGCTACACCTTC. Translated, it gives CASSYSGSNYGYTF.

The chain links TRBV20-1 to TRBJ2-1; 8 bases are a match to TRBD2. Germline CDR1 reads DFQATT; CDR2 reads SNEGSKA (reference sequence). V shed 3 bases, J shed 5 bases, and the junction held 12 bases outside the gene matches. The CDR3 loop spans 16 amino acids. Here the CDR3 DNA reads TGCAGTGCTAGTTCCATTGGGACTAGGGCTAACAATGAGCAGTTCTTC. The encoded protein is CSASSIGTRANNEQFF.

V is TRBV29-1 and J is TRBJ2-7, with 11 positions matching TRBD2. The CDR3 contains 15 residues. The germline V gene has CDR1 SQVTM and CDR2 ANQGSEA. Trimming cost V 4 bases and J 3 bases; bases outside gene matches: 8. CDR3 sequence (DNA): TGCAGCGTTGTGAATCTAGCGGGGGGTCACTACGAGCAGTACGTC. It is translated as CSVVNLAGGHYEQYV.

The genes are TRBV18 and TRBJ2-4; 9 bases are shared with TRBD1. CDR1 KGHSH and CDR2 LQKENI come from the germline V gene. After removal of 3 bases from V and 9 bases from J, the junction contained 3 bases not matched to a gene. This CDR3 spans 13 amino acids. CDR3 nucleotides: TGTGCCAGCTCACCGACAGGGGGAGGCATTCAGTACTTC. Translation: CASSPTGGGIQYF.

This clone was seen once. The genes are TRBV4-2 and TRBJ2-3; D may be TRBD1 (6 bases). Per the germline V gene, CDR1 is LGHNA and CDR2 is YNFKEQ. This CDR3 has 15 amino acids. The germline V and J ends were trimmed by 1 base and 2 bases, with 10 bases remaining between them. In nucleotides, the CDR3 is TGTGCCAGCAGCCAAGTCGGACAGAACACAGATACGCAGTATTTT. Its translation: CASSQVGQNTDTQYF.

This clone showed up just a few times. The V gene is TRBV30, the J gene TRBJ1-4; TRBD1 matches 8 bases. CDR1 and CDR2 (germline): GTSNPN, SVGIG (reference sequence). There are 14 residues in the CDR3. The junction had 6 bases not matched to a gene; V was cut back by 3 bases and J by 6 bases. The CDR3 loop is CAWSPGGADEKLFF. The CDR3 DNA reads TGTGCCTGGAGCCCAGGGGGCGCGGATGAAAAACTGTTTTTT. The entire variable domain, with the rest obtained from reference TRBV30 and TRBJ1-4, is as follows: SQTIHQWPATLVQPVGSPLSLECTVEGTSNPNLYWYRQAAGRGLQLLFYSVGIGQISSEVPQNLSASRPQDRQFILSSKKLLLSDSGFYLCAWSPGGADEKLFFGSGTQLSVL.

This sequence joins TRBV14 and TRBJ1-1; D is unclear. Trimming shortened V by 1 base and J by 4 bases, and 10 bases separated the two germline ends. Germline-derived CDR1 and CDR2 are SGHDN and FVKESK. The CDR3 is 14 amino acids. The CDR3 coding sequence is TGTGCCAGCAGCCAAGCCGTGAGGAGCACTGAAGCTTTCTTT. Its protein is CASSQAVRSTEAFF.

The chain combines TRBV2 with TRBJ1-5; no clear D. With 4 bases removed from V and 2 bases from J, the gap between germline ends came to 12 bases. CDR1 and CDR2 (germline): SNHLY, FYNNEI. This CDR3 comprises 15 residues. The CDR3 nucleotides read TGTGCCAGCAGTGGCTCAGTCTTCGGCAATCAGCCCCAGCATTTT. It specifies CASSGSVFGNQPQHF.

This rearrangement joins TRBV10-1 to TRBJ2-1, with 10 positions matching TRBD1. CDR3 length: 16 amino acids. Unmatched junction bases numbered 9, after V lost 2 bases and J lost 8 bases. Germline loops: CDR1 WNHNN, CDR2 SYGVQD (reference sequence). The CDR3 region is CASSEGGTGVFDEQFF. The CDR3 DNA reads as TGCGCCAGCAGTGAGGGTGGGACAGGGGTCTTCGATGAGCAGTTCTTC.

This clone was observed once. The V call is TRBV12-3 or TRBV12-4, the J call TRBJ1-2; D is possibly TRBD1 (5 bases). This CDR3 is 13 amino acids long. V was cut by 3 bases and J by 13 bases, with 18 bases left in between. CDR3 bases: TGTGCCAGCAGTTTGCGGGACCCCCGGAAGTCCACCTTC. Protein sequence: CASSLRDPRKSTF.

CDR3: CASSLVFGTEAFF. DNA for the CDR3: TGTGCCAGCAGCTTAGTCTTCGGGACTGAAGCTTTCTTT. V gene TRBV11-2 combines with J gene TRBJ1-1; D uncertain. Trimming took off 1 base at V and 5 bases at J, with 8 bases between the two ends. The V gene's germline CDR1 is SGHAT and CDR2 FQNNGV. This CDR3 has 13 residues.

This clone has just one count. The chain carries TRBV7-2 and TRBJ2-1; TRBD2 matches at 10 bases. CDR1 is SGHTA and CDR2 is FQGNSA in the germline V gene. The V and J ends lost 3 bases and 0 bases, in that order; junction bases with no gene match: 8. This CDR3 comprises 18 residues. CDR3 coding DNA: TGTGCCAGCAGCTTTAGGTCTAGCGGGGGTAGCTCCTACAATGAGCAGTTCTTC. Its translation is CASSFRSSGGSSYNEQFF.

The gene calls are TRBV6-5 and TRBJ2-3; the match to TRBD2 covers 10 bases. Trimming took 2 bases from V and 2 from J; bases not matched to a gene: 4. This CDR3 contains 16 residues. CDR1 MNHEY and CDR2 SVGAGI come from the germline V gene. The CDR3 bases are TGTGCCAGCAGTTACCTACTAGCGGGGAACACAGATACGCAGTATTTT. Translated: CASSYLLAGNTDTQYF.

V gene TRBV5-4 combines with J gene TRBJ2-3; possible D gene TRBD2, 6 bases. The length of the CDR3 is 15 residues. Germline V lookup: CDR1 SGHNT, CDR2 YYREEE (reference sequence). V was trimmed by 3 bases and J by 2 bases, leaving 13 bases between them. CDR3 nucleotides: TGTGCCAGCAGCTCTGGGGGGACTGCCACAGATACGCAGTATTTT. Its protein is CASSSGGTATDTQYF.